Below are 10 T cell receptor beta chains sequenced from a single sample in a study of blood T cell repertoires in COVID-19. Using immunoSEQ multiplex PCR, the repertoire was profiled, and TCRdb retains in-frame clones only, with some absent. Of a few hundred thousand clones in the sample, around 79% are singletons; the top ten hold 3% to 3.5%. What was sequenced was peripheral blood. The receptors here all came from a woman older than 75 with acute or convalescent COVID-19.

This clone was counted at least ten times. This sequence joins TRBV6-2 or TRBV6-3 and TRBJ2-7; 8 positions agree with TRBD1. The CDR3 consists of 14 residues. V shed 2 bases and J 7 bases; nucleotides not matched to a gene: 7. Germline V lookup: CDR1 MNHEY, CDR2 SVGEGT. For the CDR3, the DNA is TGTGCCAGCAGTTACGGTTGGACAGGGAGGGAGCAGTACTTC. This translates into CASSYGWTGREQYF.

The rearrangement uses TRBV7-9 and TRBJ1-4, with 9 nucleotides matching TRBD1. The CDR3 has 17 residues. The V gene's germline CDR1 is SEHNR and CDR2 FQNEAQ (reference sequence). Trimming took 2 bases from V and 8 from J; bases not matched to a gene: 12. CDR3 in amino acids: CASSLKGQGSGKEKLFF. Here the CDR3 DNA reads TGTGCCAGCAGCTTAAAAGGACAGGGGTCGGGGAAAGAAAAACTGTTTTTT.

The J gene is TRBJ2-1, the V gene TRBV9, with D possibly TRBD1 on 5 matching bases. Germline values: CDR1 SGDLS, CDR2 YYNGEE. The CDR3 has 15 amino acids. V shed 0 bases and J shed 5 bases, with 12 bases lying between them. The CDR3 coding sequence is TGTGCCAGCAGCGTAGGGCAGGGTTCCCACAATGAGCAGTTCTTC. This encodes CASSVGQGSHNEQFF.

The chain has TRBV18 and TRBJ1-1, with a possible D match to TRBD1 (6 bases). Germline CDR1 and CDR2: KGHSH and LQKENI. The CDR3 sequence is 15 residues long. V lost 4 bases, J lost 1 base, and 13 bases lay in between. CDR3 coding DNA: TGTGCCAGCTCACTTCTTGGACAGAAGAACACTGAAGCTTTCTTT. Translated: CASSLLGQKNTEAFF.

V usage is TRBV3-1 (or the pseudogene TRBV3-2) and J usage is TRBJ2-1; D gene ambiguous. Germline assignment: CDR1 LGHDT and CDR2 YNNKEL (reference sequence). V gave up 2 bases and J gave up 5 bases, with 13 bases separating them. The CDR3 runs 15 residues. CDR3 amino acids: CASSQLYDWDNEQFF. In nucleotides, the CDR3 is TGTGCCAGCAGCCAATTGTACGACTGGGACAATGAGCAGTTCTTC.

This clone appeared a single time. The chain couples TRBV4-1 to TRBJ1-2; 8 bases line up with TRBD1. Germline trimming cut 0 bases from V and 4 bases from J; bases unmatched to any gene: 7. CDR1 is MGHRA and CDR2 is YSYEKL in the germline V gene. The CDR3 is 16 amino acids. The CDR3 region has the DNA TGCGCCAGCAGCCAAGATGGACAGGGAGTGTCCTATGGCTACACCTTC. Translating it yields CASSQDGQGVSYGYTF.

The chain links TRBV5-1 to TRBJ2-2; D unclear. The length of the CDR3 is 13 residues. V was pared by 0 bases and J by 6 bases, with 6 bases between. Germline CDR1 and CDR2: SGHRS and YFSETQ. The CDR3 DNA is TGCGCCAGCAGCTTGGTAGAGCCCGGGGAGCTGTTTTTT. Protein: CASSLVEPGELFF. The full variable domain, completed using reference TRBV5-1 and TRBJ2-2, is KAGVTQTPRYLIKTRGQQVTLSCSPISGHRSVSWYQQTPGQGLQFLFEYFSETQRNKGNFPGRFSGRQFSNSRSEMNVSTLELGDSALYLCASSLVEPGELFFGEGSRLTVL.

This chain links TRBV11-1 with TRBJ2-3; tentatively, D is TRBD2 (5 bases). CDR1 is SGHAT and CDR2 is FQDESV in the germline V gene (reference sequence). This CDR3 comprises 14 residues. Trimming stripped 1 base from V and 5 bases from J, with 10 bases between. The DNA of the CDR3 is TGTGCCAGCAGCTTAGGAGGGTGGCAAGATACGCAGTATTTT. It specifies CASSLGGWQDTQYF.

This chain links TRBV6-5 with TRBJ2-1; tentative D call: TRBD1 (6 bases). The CDR3 totals 15 residues. Per germline, CDR1 MNHEY and CDR2 SVGAGI. The V end lost 4 bases, the J end lost 1 base, and 11 bases lay between the germline ends. The CDR3 DNA reads TGTGCCAGCAGTTCTCTTCAGGGGTCCTACAATGAGCAGTTCTTC. Amino acid sequence: CASSSLQGSYNEQFF.

This clone was seen just once. The chain couples TRBV27 to TRBJ2-1, with 8 bases identical to TRBD2. CDR3 length equals 15 residues. The germline V gene has CDR1 MNHEY and CDR2 SMNVEV (reference sequence). V was clipped by 4 bases and J by 4 bases; unmatched bases: 6. The CDR3 reads CASSSKREYYNEQFF. CDR3 nucleotide sequence: TGTGCCAGCAGTTCCAAGCGGGAGTATTACAATGAGCAGTTCTTC.